This T cell receptor beta chain originates from a study of PD-L1 blockade in urothelial cancer. In the study overall: Patients had undergone 0 to 3 prior chemotherapy regimens.

This clone turned up a few times. Its target is not known. The repertoire was sequenced with immunoSEQ multiplex PCR; TCRdb's copy has only in-frame clones and lacks some. The profile shows around 40,000 clones, approximately 40% of them singletons. The study enrolled patients with locally advanced or metastatic urothelial carcinoma. Study-level points and caveats: Tumor material consisted of one FFPE sample per patient, not collected immediately before treatment.

Material: tumor tissue, obtained before atezolizumab (anti-PD-L1) treatment. This clonotype originated in a man aged 60 to 75 with urothelial cancer.

This CDR3 is CASSEGGGNTDTQYF. Here the CDR3 DNA reads TGCGCCAGCAGTGAGGGCGGGGGGAACACAGATACGCAGTATTTT. The rearrangement uses TRBV10-2 and TRBJ2-3; 8 bases line up with TRBD2. Germline trimming cut 2 bases from V and 2 bases from J; bases unmatched to any gene: 3. Germline loops: CDR1 WSHSY, CDR2 SAAADI. The CDR3 spans 15 residues.